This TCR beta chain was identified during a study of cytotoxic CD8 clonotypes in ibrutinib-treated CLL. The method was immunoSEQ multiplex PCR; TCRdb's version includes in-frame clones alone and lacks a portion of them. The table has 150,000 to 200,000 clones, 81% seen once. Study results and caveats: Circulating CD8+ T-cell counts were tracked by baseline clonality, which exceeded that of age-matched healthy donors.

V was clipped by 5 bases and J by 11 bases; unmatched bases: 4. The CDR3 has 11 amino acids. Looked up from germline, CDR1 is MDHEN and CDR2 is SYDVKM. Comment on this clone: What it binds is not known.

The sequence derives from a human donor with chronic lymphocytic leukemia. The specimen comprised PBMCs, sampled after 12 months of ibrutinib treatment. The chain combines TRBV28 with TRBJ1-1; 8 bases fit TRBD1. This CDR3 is CASSDRGSAFF. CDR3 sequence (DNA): TGTGCCAGCAGTGACAGGGGCTCTGCTTTCTTT.